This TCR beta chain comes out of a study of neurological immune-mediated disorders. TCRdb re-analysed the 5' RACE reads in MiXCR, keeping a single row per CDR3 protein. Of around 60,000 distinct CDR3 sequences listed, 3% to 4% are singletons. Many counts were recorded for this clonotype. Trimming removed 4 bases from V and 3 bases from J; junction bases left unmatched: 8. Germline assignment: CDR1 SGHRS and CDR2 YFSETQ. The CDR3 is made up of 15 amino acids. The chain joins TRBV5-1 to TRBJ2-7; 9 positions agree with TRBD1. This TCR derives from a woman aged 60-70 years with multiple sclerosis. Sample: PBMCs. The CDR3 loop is CASSLGTGRFYEQYF. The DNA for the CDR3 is TGCGCCAGCAGCCTTGGGACAGGGAGGTTCTACGAGCAGTACTTC.